The sequence of this TCR beta chain was determined in a study of blood T cell repertoires in COVID-19. Turning to the study itself: Samples came from the United States, Italy and Spain, spanning acute and convalescent COVID-19. PBMCs, B-cell-depleted T cells, or T cells were the source of the cDNA or gDNA that made up the material.

V was clipped by 1 base and J by 7 bases, with 8 bases between them. Per the germline V gene, CDR1 is KGHSH and CDR2 is LQKENI. There are 14 residues in the CDR3. This clone has more than one count but fewer than ten. Original analysis: The assay estimated nucleated cells by amplifying reference gene primers. Clones were sequenced by immunoSEQ multiplex PCR, and TCRdb holds only the in-frame ones, with some missing. V, J and clone size are taken as reported in that table, and D and trimming were inferred from the DNA itself. The repertoire holds 150,000 to 200,000 clones, with about 74% as singletons.

Sample: peripheral blood. J is TRBJ1-6 and V is TRBV18; D is undetermined. The sequence was obtained from a man between 60 and 75 years old with acute or convalescent COVID-19. CDR3 in amino acids: CASSPQAGNSPLHF. The CDR3 DNA is TGTGCCAGCTCACCACAGGCGGGGAATTCACCCCTCCACTTT.